The T cell receptor (beta chain) under discussion was sequenced for a study of blood T cells in healthy people across ages. Study overall: Capturing about one barcoded beta molecule per two T cells was achieved by template switching.

Overall study results and limits: A roughly linear age-dependent decrease characterized TCR beta diversity per million T cells.

Primed by a sample-barcoded 5' primer and a J-beta primer mix, a second PCR proceeded for about 6 to 12 cycles. TCRdb re-called the 5' RACE reads through MiXCR, storing one row per CDR3 protein. The sample yields roughly 1.6 million distinct CDR3 sequences, about 32% seen once. The junction had 13 bases not matched to a gene; V was cut back by 5 bases and J by 0 bases. Per the germline V gene, CDR1 is SGHVS and CDR2 is FQNEAQ. This CDR3 comprises 17 residues. As for this clonotype: Its cognate antigen is unknown.

The donors, all healthy, were Caucasians living in Russia, aged roughly 6 to 100. Sequenced: blood. This receptor was taken from a woman aged 30 to 39 in good health. V usage is TRBV7-8 and J usage is TRBJ2-7; 7 bases are a match to TRBD1. The DNA for the CDR3 is TGTGCCAGCAGCAGACGAGAGACAGGGCACGCCTCCTACGAGCAGTACTTC. Residues: CASSRRETGHASYEQYF.